This T cell receptor beta chain was sequenced during a study of CD4 and CD8 cells across lung adenocarcinoma regions. TCRdb re-called the PCR reads through MiXCR, storing one row per CDR3 protein. This sample yields some 3,100 distinct CDR3 sequences, of which about 62% are seen a single time; 16% belongs to the top ten. The patients had localized lung adenocarcinoma, a non-small cell subtype. This clonotype was counted once. This CDR3 is missing its conserved last phenylalanine or tryptophan, likely due to a read error. No DNA is shown, since the ends of the CDR3 on it are uncertain; the CDR3 is the one TCRdb lists. Germline V gene lookup returns CDR1 SGHAT and CDR2 FQNNGV. The CDR3 has 13 residues if both end residues are counted.

The TCR comes from a female donor with lung adenocarcinoma. The CD4 and CD8 labels of this study may be unreliable. Specimen: CD8+ T cells from the margin of a lung tumor. This chain connects TRBV11-2 to TRBJ2-3; the D segment call TRBD2 is taken from the table without a DNA check. The CDR3 spells CASSFEVAGVNII.